The present T cell receptor beta chain was sequenced within a study of early stage breast cancer tumors. About the research overall: Most invasive tumors, about 80% of the 16, were ER+/PR+/HER2-.

Each tumor contributed about 18-55 mg of diced tissue. Findings and limits, study-wide: Most shared enriched TCRB sequences were commonly generated ones.

As regards this clone: Its cognate antigen is unknown.

Each sample had two DNA replicates, approximately 0.49 ug blood or roughly 1.4 ug tissue. Sequenced by immunoSEQ multiplex PCR; TCRdb stores in-frame clones only, minus some. The table lists about 24,000 clones, less than 75% of them singletons. Per germline, CDR1 SGHRS and CDR2 YFSETQ. V trimming: 3 bases; J trimming: 5 bases; junction bases outside the gene matches: 7. CDR3 length: 15 residues. The V and J genes are TRBV5-1 and TRBJ2-5, with 10 bases that match TRBD2. This TCR was recovered from a person between 55 and 69 years old with breast cancer. Sequenced material: breast tumor tissue. The CDR3 is CASSYLAGAGETQYF. CDR3 in DNA: TGCGCCAGCAGCTACCTAGCGGGAGCAGGGGAGACCCAGTACTTC.